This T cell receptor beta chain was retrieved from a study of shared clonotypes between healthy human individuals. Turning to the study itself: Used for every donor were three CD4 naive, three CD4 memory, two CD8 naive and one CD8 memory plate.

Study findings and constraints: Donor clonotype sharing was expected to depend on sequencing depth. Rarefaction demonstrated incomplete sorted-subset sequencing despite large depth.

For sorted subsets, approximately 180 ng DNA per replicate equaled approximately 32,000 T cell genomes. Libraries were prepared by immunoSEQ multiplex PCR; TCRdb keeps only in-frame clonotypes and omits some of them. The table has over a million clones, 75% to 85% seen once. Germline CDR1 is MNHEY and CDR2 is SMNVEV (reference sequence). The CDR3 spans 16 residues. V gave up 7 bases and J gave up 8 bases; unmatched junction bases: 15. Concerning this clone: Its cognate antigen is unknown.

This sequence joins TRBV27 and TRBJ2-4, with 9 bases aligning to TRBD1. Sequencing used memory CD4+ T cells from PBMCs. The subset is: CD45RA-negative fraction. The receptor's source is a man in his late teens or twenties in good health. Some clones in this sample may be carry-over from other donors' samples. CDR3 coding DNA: TGTGCCAGCACCCTAGCCCCAACAGGGGGCGCGGACATTCAGTACTTC. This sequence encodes CASTLAPTGGADIQYF.